This T cell receptor beta chain was sequenced for a study of blood T cell repertoires in COVID-19. Study background: Samples came from the United States, Italy and Spain, spanning acute and convalescent COVID-19. The cDNA or gDNA used as material had been derived from T cells, B-cell-depleted T cells, or PBMCs.

How the authors handled the data: Nucleated cell number was recorded as an estimate derived from reference gene primer amplification. Assay used: immunoSEQ multiplex PCR; TCRdb lists only in-frame clones, some missing. That table gives V, J and clone size, and the DNA gave D and trimming. The profile covers about 140,000 clones, with approximately 86% appearing a single time and more than 5% taken by the ten largest. All recovered Cohort 3 donors got two negative PCRs, got clearance, or saw symptom resolution. With 3 bases clipped from V and 7 bases from J, the junction kept 0 bases outside the gene matches. The CDR3 length is 13 residues. Per the germline V gene, CDR1 is SGDLS and CDR2 is YYNGEE.

The sequence came from a woman between 35 and 50 years old who had recovered from COVID-19. The rearrangement joins TRBV9 to TRBJ2-1; 11 nucleotides agree with TRBD2. Sequencing was performed on PBMCs or T cells enriched from blood (not recorded which). The CDR3 region has the DNA TGTGCCAGCAGCGGGACTAGCGGGAATGAGCAGTTCTTC. Translation gives CASSGTSGNEQFF.